Following are 30 T cell receptor beta chains from one sample sequenced in a study of PD-L1 blockade in urothelial cancer. Profiling relied on immunoSEQ multiplex PCR, and the TCRdb table lists in-frame clones only, not all of them. The table shows tens of thousands of clones, with about 86% occurring only once. The input for sequencing was PBMCs, taken around atezolizumab (anti-PD-L1) treatment. The receptors derive from a man between 50 and 59 years old with urothelial cancer.

This chain connects TRBV5-8 to TRBJ1-5; no definite D call. V was cut by 4 bases and J by 9 bases, with 11 bases left in between. The CDR3 has 12 residues. The germline gives CDR1 SGHTS, CDR2 YDEGEE. In DNA form, the CDR3 reads TGTGCCAGCAGCGCCCCGTCAGGGCCCCAGCATTTT. The encoded protein is CASSAPSGPQHF.

This clone was observed a handful of times. The CDR3 region is CASSGVEGARQPQHF. Written as DNA, the CDR3 is TGTGCCAGCAGCGGCGTGGAGGGGGCCCGTCAGCCCCAGCATTTT. The chain couples TRBV28 to TRBJ1-5; 7 nucleotides line up with TRBD1. V gave up 6 bases and J gave up 6 bases; unmatched junction bases: 11. Germline values: CDR1 MDHEN, CDR2 SYDVKM. The CDR3 spans 15 residues.

This clone was seen a few times. The CDR3 DNA is TGTGCCAGCAGCCAGCGGGGCCGGACTAGCGGGAGTAAAACCGGGGAGCTGTTTTTT. Translating it yields CASSQRGRTSGSKTGELFF. The genes are TRBV14 and TRBJ2-2; 13 bases agree with TRBD2. Trimming removed 3 bases from V and 5 bases from J; junction bases left unmatched: 12. Germline CDR1 and CDR2: SGHDN and FVKESK. The CDR3 contains 19 residues. Full variable domain (missing parts from reference TRBV14 and TRBJ2-2): EAGVTQFPSHSVIEKGQTVTLRCDPISGHDNLYWYRRVMGKEIKFLLHFVKESKQDESGMPNNRFLAERTGGTYSTLKVQPAELEDSGVYFCASSQRGRTSGSKTGELFFGEGSRLTVL.

This clone was picked up a small number of times. The V gene is TRBV4-1, the J gene TRBJ2-5, with TRBD2 matching 7 bases. Germline V lookup: CDR1 MGHRA, CDR2 YSYEKL. The CDR3 sequence is 18 residues long. With V trimmed by 2 bases and J by 5 bases, 17 bases remained unmatched. For the CDR3, the DNA is TGCGCCAGCAGCCAAACCAACTATCGGACTAGATTTCGGGAGACCCAGTACTTC. Translating it yields CASSQTNYRTRFRETQYF.

The rearrangement links TRBV7-2 to TRBJ2-7; 7 bases agree with TRBD2. From germline, CDR1 is SGHTA and CDR2 FQGNSA. This CDR3 region has 14 residues. J gave up 6 bases and V 5 bases, and 10 bases lay outside the gene matches. CDR3 sequence: CASSDRTSLGEQYF. The CDR3 region has the DNA TGTGCCAGCAGCGACCGGACTAGTCTAGGCGAGCAGTACTTC.

The CDR3 coding sequence is TGTGCCAGCAGTTATGAACTAGCGGGCACAGATACGCAGTATTTT. It yields the protein CASSYELAGTDTQYF. The chain joins TRBV6-5 to TRBJ2-3; TRBD2 matches at 8 bases. This CDR3 is built from 15 residues. Per germline, CDR1 MNHEY and CDR2 SVGAGI. The junction had 3 bases not matched to a gene; V was cut back by 3 bases and J by 1 base.

The chain employs TRBV6-4 and TRBJ2-1; a weak D match, TRBD2 (5 bases). V lost 7 bases to trimming and J lost 10 bases, with 17 bases between them. The CDR3 sequence is 13 residues long. CDR1 and CDR2 (germline): MRHNA, SNTAGT. This CDR3 reads CASKTPNTGEQFF. The CDR3 nucleotides read TGTGCCAGCAAAACCCCGAACACGGGGGAGCAGTTCTTC.

This chain joins TRBV6-6 and TRBJ1-5; TRBD1 agrees at 8 bases. Germline CDR1 is MNHNY and CDR2 is SVGAGI (reference sequence). This CDR3 is built from 16 residues. V was pared by 6 bases and J by 9 bases, with 16 bases of the junction left unmatched. CDR3 bases: TGTGCCAGCAGGCCCCAGGGGGCGAATCGTTTGCGGCCCCAGCATTTT. It codes for CASRPQGANRLRPQHF.

The V gene is TRBV5-1, the J gene TRBJ2-5; 8 nucleotides align to TRBD1. V lost 0 bases to trimming and J lost 5 bases; unmatched junction nucleotides: 3. The length of the CDR3 is 14 residues. CDR1 and CDR2 (germline): SGHRS, YFSETQ. The DNA of the CDR3 is TGCGCCAGCAGCTTGGGGACAGGGTTTGAGACCCAGTACTTC. This encodes CASSLGTGFETQYF. The complete variable domain, with remaining parts taken from reference TRBV5-1 and TRBJ2-5, reads KAGVTQTPRYLIKTRGQQVTLSCSPISGHRSVSWYQQTPGQGLQFLFEYFSETQRNKGNFPGRFSGRQFSNSRSEMNVSTLELGDSALYLCASSLGTGFETQYFGPGTRLLVL.

This clone was observed a few times. This chain joins TRBV21-1 and TRBJ1-2. TRBV21-1 is deemed a pseudogene. The CDR3 has 18 residues. CDR3 nucleotide sequence: TGTGCCAGCAGCAAAGCGCGCGGGGGCAGCACCCCATACTATGGCTACACCTTC. It specifies CASSKARGGSTPYYGYTF.

J is TRBJ2-5 and V is TRBV5-4; possible D gene TRBD1, 6 bases. CDR1 and CDR2 (germline): SGHNT, YYREEE (reference sequence). V shed 9 bases and J shed 7 bases, with 16 bases lying between them. CDR3 length: 12 amino acids. CDR3 in DNA: TGTGCCACTCACTACGGACAGATGACCCAGTACTTC. Amino acids: CATHYGQMTQYF. Combining the CDR3 with reference TRBV5-4 and TRBJ2-5 gives the whole variable domain ETGVTQSPTHLIKTRGQQVTLRCSSQSGHNTVSWYQQALGQGPQFIFQYYREEENGRGNFPPRFSGLQFPNYSSELNVNALELDDSALYLCATHYGQMTQYFGPGTRLLVL.

This chain uses TRBV9 with TRBJ1-6; D is perhaps TRBD1 (6 bases). V was shortened by 7 bases and J by 7 bases, with 12 bases between the two germline ends. Germline CDR1 SGDLS, CDR2 YYNGEE. The CDR3 contains 13 residues. The CDR3 sequence is CASSGTMNSPLHF. The CDR3 DNA reads as TGTGCCAGCTCGGGGACAATGAATTCACCCCTCCACTTT.

This clone has more than one count but fewer than ten. DNA of the CDR3: TGTGCCAGCAGCCCAGAAGCAGGGAGGGGGAATACTGAAGCTTTCTTT. This codes for CASSPEAGRGNTEAFF. The rearrangement uses TRBV7-9 and TRBJ1-1, with D maybe TRBD1 (6 bases). The CDR3 sequence is 16 residues long. The germline V gene encodes CDR1 SEHNR and CDR2 FQNEAQ (reference sequence). The V end was cut by 5 bases, the J end by 5 bases, with 21 bases between.

This chain links TRBV9 with TRBJ2-1; a possible D gene is TRBD2 (5 bases). Trimming removed 3 bases at V and 0 bases at J, with 10 bases between. CDR3 size: 15 residues. CDR1 is SGDLS, CDR2 YYNGEE, per germline. The CDR3 region is CASSAQRTSYNEQFF. CDR3 DNA: TGTGCCAGCAGCGCCCAGCGGACCTCCTACAATGAGCAGTTCTTC.

This chain links TRBV27 with TRBJ2-3; TRBD2 matches 7 bases. CDR1 and CDR2 (germline): MNHEY, SMNVEV (reference sequence). The J segment lost 0 bases and the V segment lost 3 bases, leaving 9 bases of the junction unmatched. This CDR3 contains 17 residues. In DNA, the CDR3 is TGTGCCAGCAGTTTTGGACCGGGGGGAGCGAGCACAGATACGCAGTATTTT. Encoded protein: CASSFGPGGASTDTQYF.

V and J are TRBV11-1 and TRBJ2-5; TRBD1 might be the D (6 bases). This CDR3 spans 16 amino acids. CDR1 SGHAT and CDR2 FQDESV come from the germline V gene (reference sequence). Trimming removed 5 bases at V and 5 bases at J, with 21 bases between. CDR3 in DNA: TGTGCCAGCAGCAAGGGAGAGGGGACACCCATGGAGACCCAGTACTTC. The encoded protein is CASSKGEGTPMETQYF.

The J gene is TRBJ1-1, the V gene TRBV6-6, with D uncertain. V lost 2 bases to trimming and J lost 3 bases, with 10 bases between them. There are 14 residues in the CDR3. Germline values: CDR1 MNHNY, CDR2 SVGAGI (reference sequence). The DNA of the CDR3 is TGTGCCAGCAGTTACACTGCCCGGGACACTGAAGCTTTCTTT. Translating gives CASSYTARDTEAFF.

The chain has TRBV6-1 and TRBJ1-2; 8 nucleotides align to TRBD1. In germline, CDR1 is MNHNS, CDR2 SASEGT. CDR3 length: 13 amino acids. The V gene end was trimmed by 2 bases and the J gene end by 6 bases; junction bases not matched to a gene: 2. The CDR3 region has the DNA TGTGCCAGCAGTGAATCGGACAGGGATGGCTACACCTTC. Protein sequence: CASSESDRDGYTF.

This clone showed up just once. V gene TRBV6-1 combines with J gene TRBJ1-2; maybe TRBD1 (6 bases). Looked up from germline, CDR1 is MNHNS and CDR2 is SASEGT. Trimming took 4 bases from V and 8 from J, leaving 14 bases between them. The CDR3 has 13 amino acids. CDR3 in amino acids: CASSGWTAGGYTF. The DNA for the CDR3 is TGTGCCAGCAGTGGATGGACAGCTGGAGGCTACACCTTC.

The V call is TRBV18, the J call TRBJ1-3; D uncertain. This CDR3 has 17 amino acids. The germline V and J ends were trimmed by 3 bases and 2 bases, with 17 bases remaining between them. CDR1 is KGHSH and CDR2 is LQKENI in the germline V gene. The CDR3 here is CASSPYSGRNAGNTIYF. DNA for the CDR3: TGTGCCAGCTCACCGTACAGTGGTCGGAACGCTGGAAACACCATATATTTT. Using reference TRBV18 and TRBJ1-3 for the parts outside the CDR3, the full variable domain is NAGVMQNPRHLVRRRGQEARLRCSPMKGHSHVYWYRQLPEEGLKFMVYLQKENIIDESGMPKERFSAEFPKEGPSILRIQQVVRGDSAAYFCASSPYSGRNAGNTIYFGEGSWLTVV.

This sequence joins TRBV6-1 and TRBJ1-3; TRBD1 matches 8 bases. The CDR3 covers 14 residues. Germline CDR1 and CDR2: MNHNS and SASEGT. Trimming at V came to 6 bases and at J to 4 bases, leaving 5 bases not matched to a gene. CDR3 in DNA: TGTGCCAGCAGGAGACAGGGGATCGGAAACACCATATATTTT. Its translation: CASRRQGIGNTIYF.

V is TRBV5-4 and J is TRBJ2-3, with 10 positions matching TRBD1. The CDR3 is made up of 15 amino acids. Germline assignment: CDR1 SGHNT and CDR2 YYREEE (reference sequence). V gave up 4 bases and J gave up 3 bases; unmatched junction bases: 5. The chain's CDR3 is CASSRDRGWTDTQYF. CDR3 nucleotide sequence: TGTGCCAGCAGCCGGGACAGGGGTTGGACAGATACGCAGTATTTT.

Here the CDR3 DNA reads TGTGCCAGCACCCGGACTAGCGGGCGATACAATGAGCAGTTCTTC. This sequence encodes CASTRTSGRYNEQFF. V is TRBV28 and J is TRBJ2-1; 11 bases match TRBD2. V lost 7 bases to trimming and J lost 4 bases; unmatched junction nucleotides: 6. The CDR3 consists of 15 residues. CDR1 and CDR2 (germline): MDHEN, SYDVKM.

The V call is TRBV28, the J call TRBJ2-3, with 9 nucleotides matching TRBD2. V lost 3 bases to trimming and J lost 4 bases; unmatched junction nucleotides: 5. CDR1 is MDHEN, CDR2 SYDVKM, per germline. The CDR3 has 15 amino acids. CDR3 DNA: TGTGCCAGCAGTTTTCACGGCGGGAGGGCAGATACGCAGTATTTT. Translating gives CASSFHGGRADTQYF.

The chain couples TRBV23-1 to TRBJ2-7; D unresolved. TRBV23-1 falls under the ORF class, with uncertain function. The V end lost 9 bases, the J end lost 8 bases, and 26 bases lay between the germline ends. The CDR3 contains 15 residues. The CDR3 loop reads CASPSSAVRGGKQYF. In nucleotides, the CDR3 is TGCGCCAGTCCCTCCTCTGCGGTAAGAGGTGGAAAGCAGTACTTC.

The chain has TRBV21-1 and TRBJ2-1; the D call TRBD1 from the table was never checked on the DNA. TRBV21-1 is a known pseudogene. There are 15 residues in the CDR3. The DNA for the CDR3 is TGTGCCAGCAGCTTAATGAGGCAGGGCCCCCATGAGCAGTTCTTC. Its translation is CASSLMRQGPHEQFF.

This clone was observed a few times. This chain connects TRBV4-1 to TRBJ2-6; D is unresolved. CDR1 MGHRA and CDR2 YSYEKL come from the germline V gene. The CDR3 has 14 residues. V was clipped by 1 base and J by 4 bases, with 5 bases between them. The CDR3, as DNA: TGCGCCAGCAGCCAAGGTCCAGGGGCCAACGTCCTGACTTTC. It specifies CASSQGPGANVLTF.

The chain employs TRBV7-9 and TRBJ2-7; 7 bases are a match to TRBD2. V dropped 0 bases and J dropped 3; count of bases not matched to a gene: 8. The germline V gene encodes CDR1 SEHNR and CDR2 FQNEAQ (reference sequence). This CDR3 contains 16 residues. CDR3 region: CASSLAEAGARYEQYF. CDR3 in DNA: TGTGCCAGCAGCTTAGCTGAGGCGGGAGCCCGCTACGAGCAGTACTTC.

The chain combines TRBV2 with TRBJ2-1, with 11 bases aligning to TRBD2. With 6 bases clipped from V and 9 bases from J, the junction kept 10 bases outside the gene matches. The CDR3 runs 15 residues. CDR1 SNHLY and CDR2 FYNNEI come from the germline V gene. The CDR3 here is CASSELAGELVEQFF. The CDR3 DNA reads TGTGCCAGCAGCGAACTAGCGGGAGAATTGGTTGAGCAGTTCTTC.

The V gene is TRBV28, the J gene TRBJ2-1, with 9 bases fitting TRBD1. With V trimmed by 4 bases and J by 10 bases, 8 bases remained unmatched. The CDR3 totals 14 residues. CDR1 and CDR2 (germline): MDHEN, SYDVKM. CDR3: CASSYLTGGWEQFF. The CDR3 coding sequence is TGTGCCAGCAGTTACCTGACAGGGGGGTGGGAGCAGTTCTTC.